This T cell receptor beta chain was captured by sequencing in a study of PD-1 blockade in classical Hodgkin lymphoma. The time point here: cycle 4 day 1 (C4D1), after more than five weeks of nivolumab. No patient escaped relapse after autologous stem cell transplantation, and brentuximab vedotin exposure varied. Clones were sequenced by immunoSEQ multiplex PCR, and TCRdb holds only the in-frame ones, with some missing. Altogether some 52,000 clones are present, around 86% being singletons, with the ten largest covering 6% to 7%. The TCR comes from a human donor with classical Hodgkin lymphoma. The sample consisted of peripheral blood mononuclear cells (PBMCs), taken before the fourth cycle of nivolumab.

In DNA, the CDR3 is TGTGCCAGCAGCGAGGGACTAGCGGGGGGGCAAGATACGCAGTATTTT. Encoded protein: CASSEGLAGGQDTQYF. The rearrangement links TRBV7-3 to TRBJ2-3; 16 nucleotides line up with TRBD2. The ends lost 5 bases at V and 5 bases at J; junction bases unmatched: 4. The CDR3 is 16 residues long. The germline gives CDR1 SGHTA, CDR2 FQGTGA.